A selection of T cell receptor beta chains follows, all from one sample in a study of human T cells and chemical hapten exposure. TCRdb re-called the RACE reads through MiXCR, storing one row per CDR3 protein. The sample has around 92,000 distinct CDR3 sequences; about a tenth are singletons. Sequencing used whole blood, obtained in connection with sensitization to the hapten diphenylcyclopropenone (DPC). Receptor source: an older woman with alopecia areata. Some clones in this sample may be carry-over from other donors' samples. Both conserved end residues are part of each CDR3. The D gene is left open where the match is weak. Clone size is given for some rows only: seen once, a few or many times, or a class if the clone is expanded.

j_call	d_call	clone_size	v_call	cdr3_nt	cdr3_aa
TRBJ2-7	-	-	TRBV7-9	TGTGCCAGCAGCTTGGGGTGGTACGAGCAGTACTTC	CASSLGWYEQYF
TRBJ2-2	-	many	TRBV12-3/TRBV12-4	TGTGCCAGCAGTTTTGTGCTAGCGAGCACCGGGGAGCTGTTTTTT	CASSFVLASTGELFF
TRBJ2-7	-	many	TRBV20-1	TGCAGTGCTACAGGGGGGAGCTCCTACGAGCAGTACTTC	CSATGGSSYEQYF
TRBJ2-6	-	-	TRBV6-1	TGTGCCAGCTCTGAGGCTGGGTCTGGGGCCAACGTCCTGACTTTC	CASSEAGSGANVLTF
TRBJ2-2	TRBD1	-	TRBV6-5	TGTGCCAGCATAGGCACAGGGGGTCCCGGGGAGCTGTTTTTT	CASIGTGGPGELFF
TRBJ2-1	-	many	TRBV24-1	TGTGCCACCAGTGATGGTGGCTACAATGAGCAGTTCTTC	CATSDGGYNEQFF
TRBJ1-5	-	many	TRBV2	TGTGCCAGCAGCTATAGCAATCAGCCCCAGCATTTT	CASSYSNQPQHF
TRBJ2-5	TRBD1	-	TRBV6-2/TRBV6-3	TGTGCCAGCGCGGGACAGGGCAAAGAGACCCAGTACTTC	CASAGQGKETQYF
TRBJ2-2	TRBD2	many	TRBV11-2	TGTGCCAGCAGCCCCTACCTCAGCGGGGGGAACACCGGGGAGCTGTTTTTT	CASSPYLSGGNTGELFF
TRBJ1-5	-	many	TRBV10-3	TGTGCCACCACCGTTAGGGTGGATAGCAATCAGCCCCAGCATTTT	CATTVRVDSNQPQHF
TRBJ1-2	-	many	TRBV6-6	TGTGCCAGCAGAGCAGTCGGCTATGGCTACACCTTC	CASRAVGYGYTF
TRBJ2-7	TRBD1	few	TRBV3-1	TGTGCCAGCAGCCAAGGGGGACAGGGCCCCTACGAGCAGTACTTC	CASSQGGQGPYEQYF
TRBJ2-7	TRBD2	once	TRBV6-5	TGTGCCAGCAGTTCGTTAGCGGGGGTGGCCTACGAGCAGTACTTC	CASSSLAGVAYEQYF
TRBJ2-2	TRBD1	-	TRBV5-1	TGCGCCAGCAGCGGGGGACAGGGCAACACCGGGGAGCTGTTTTTT	CASSGGQGNTGELFF
TRBJ2-5	TRBD1	many	TRBV4-2	TGTGCCAGCAGCCCGGGGACAGGGGGAGACCAAGAGACCCAGTACTTC	CASSPGTGGDQETQYF
TRBJ2-3	TRBD2	-	TRBV6-2/TRBV6-3	TGTGCCAGCAGTTACCGCAGGGGACTAGCATACGGCACAGATACGCAGTATTTT	CASSYRRGLAYGTDTQYF
TRBJ1-5	-	few	TRBV23-1	TGCGCCAGCAGTCAATCCACCAGGGGCCGTCCTTATAGCAATCAGCCCCAGCATTTT	CASSQSTRGRPYSNQPQHF
TRBJ2-6	-	few	TRBV5-4	TGTGCCAGCAGTCTGGGGGCACCGACGGCTGGGGCCAACGTCCTGACTTTC	CASSLGAPTAGANVLTF